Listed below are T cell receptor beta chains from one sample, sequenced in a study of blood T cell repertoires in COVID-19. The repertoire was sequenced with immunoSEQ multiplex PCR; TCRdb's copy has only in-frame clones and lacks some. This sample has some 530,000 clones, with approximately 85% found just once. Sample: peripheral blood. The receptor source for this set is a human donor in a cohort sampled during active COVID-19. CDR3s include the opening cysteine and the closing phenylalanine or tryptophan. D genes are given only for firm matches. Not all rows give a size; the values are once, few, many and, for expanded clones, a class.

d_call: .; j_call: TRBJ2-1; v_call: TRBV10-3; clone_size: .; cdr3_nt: TGTGCCATCAGTGGATACTTGGACAATGAGCAGTTCTTC; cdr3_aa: CAISGYLDNEQFF
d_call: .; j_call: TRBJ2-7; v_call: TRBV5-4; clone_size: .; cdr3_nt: TGTGCCAGCAGCTTGGAGGGCAGGGTGGGCGAGCAGTACTTC; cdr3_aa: CASSLEGRVGEQYF
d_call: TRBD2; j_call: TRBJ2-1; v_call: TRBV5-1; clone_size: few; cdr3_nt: TGCGCCAGCAGCTGGGGACTAGCGGAAAACAATGAGCAGTTCTTC; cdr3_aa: CASSWGLAENNEQFF
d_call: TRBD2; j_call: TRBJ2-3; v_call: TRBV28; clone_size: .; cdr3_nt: TGTGCCGTCTCACCGGGGGGGGGCTGGGCAGATACGCAGTATTTT; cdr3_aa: CAVSPGGGWADTQYF
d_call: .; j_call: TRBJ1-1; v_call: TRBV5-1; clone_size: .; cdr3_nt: TGCGCCAGCAGCTTGGGACAGATGAACACTGAAGCTTTCTTT; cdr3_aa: CASSLGQMNTEAFF
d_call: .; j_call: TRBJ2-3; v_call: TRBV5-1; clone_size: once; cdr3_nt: TGCGCCAGCAGCTTTGGCGGGCAGGATACGCAGTATTTT; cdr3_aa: CASSFGGQDTQYF
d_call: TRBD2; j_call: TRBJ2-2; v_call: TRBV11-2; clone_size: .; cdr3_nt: TGTGCCAGCAGCCCCATAGCGGGAGGTCGGACCGGGGAGCTGTTTTTT; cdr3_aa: CASSPIAGGRTGELFF
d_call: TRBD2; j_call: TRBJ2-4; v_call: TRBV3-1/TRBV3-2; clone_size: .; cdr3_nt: TGTGCCAGCAGCCAAGGGACTAGTGGGAACATTCAGTACTTC; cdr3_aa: CASSQGTSGNIQYF
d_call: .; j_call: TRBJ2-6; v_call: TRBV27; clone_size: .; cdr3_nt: TGTGCCAGCAGTAAATCCCATGGGGCCAACGTCCTGACTTTC; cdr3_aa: CASSKSHGANVLTF
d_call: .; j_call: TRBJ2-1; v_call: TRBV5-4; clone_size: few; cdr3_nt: TGTGCCAGCAGCCGGGACACCTATGAGCAGTTCTTC; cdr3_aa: CASSRDTYEQFF
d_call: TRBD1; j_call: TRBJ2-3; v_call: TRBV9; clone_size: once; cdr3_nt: TGTGCCAGCAGCCCAACAGGGACAGGGGGCACAGATACGCAGTATTTT; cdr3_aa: CASSPTGTGGTDTQYF
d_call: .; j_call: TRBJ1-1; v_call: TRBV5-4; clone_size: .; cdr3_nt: TGTGCCAGCAGCTTGGAAGGACAGAGAAACACTGAAGCTTTCTTT; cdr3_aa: CASSLEGQRNTEAFF
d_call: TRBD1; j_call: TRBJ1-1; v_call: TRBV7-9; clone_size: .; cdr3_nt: TGTGCCGGAATGACAGGGGGCGTAAGGCTGAACACTGAAGCTTTCTTT; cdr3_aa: CAGMTGGVRLNTEAFF
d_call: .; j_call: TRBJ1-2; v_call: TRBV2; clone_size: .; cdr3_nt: TGTGCCAGCAGTGAAGGGGCCCAGTTGGGCTACACCTTC; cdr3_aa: CASSEGAQLGYTF
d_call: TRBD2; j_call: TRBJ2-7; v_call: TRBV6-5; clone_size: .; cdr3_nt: TGTGCCAGCAGTTTGACTAGCGGCTCCTACGAGCAGTACTTC; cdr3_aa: CASSLTSGSYEQYF
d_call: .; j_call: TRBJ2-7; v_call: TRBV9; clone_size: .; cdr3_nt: TGTGCCAGCAGCGTCTCGACCCGAGGCTTCTACGAGCAGTACTTC; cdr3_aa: CASSVSTRGFYEQYF
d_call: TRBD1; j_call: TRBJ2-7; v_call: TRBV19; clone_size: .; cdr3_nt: TGTGCCAGCGCGGACAGGGCGTACGAGCAGTACTTC; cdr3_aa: CASADRAYEQYF
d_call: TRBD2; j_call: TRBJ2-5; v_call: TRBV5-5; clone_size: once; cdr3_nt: TGTGCCAGCAGACCTGGACTAGCAGTACCTCAAGAGACCCAGTACTTC; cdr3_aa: CASRPGLAVPQETQYF
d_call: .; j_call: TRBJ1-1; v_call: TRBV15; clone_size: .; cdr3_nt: TGTGCCACCAGCAGAGGGGGAGACGCGGGAATAGAAGCTTTCTTT; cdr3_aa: CATSRGGDAGIEAFF
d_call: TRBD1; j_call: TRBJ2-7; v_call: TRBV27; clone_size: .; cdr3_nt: TGTGCCAGCAGTTTGTGGACAGGGACTTTAGGCGAGCAGTACTTC; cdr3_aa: CASSLWTGTLGEQYF
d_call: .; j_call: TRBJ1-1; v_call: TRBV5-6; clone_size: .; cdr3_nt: TGTGCCAGCAGCCGCCCGACAGGGAACACTGAAGCTTTCTTT; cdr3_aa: CASSRPTGNTEAFF
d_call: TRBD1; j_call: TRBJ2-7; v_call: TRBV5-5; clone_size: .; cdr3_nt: TGTGCCAGCGGGGACAGCGCCTACGAGCAGTACTTC; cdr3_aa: CASGDSAYEQYF
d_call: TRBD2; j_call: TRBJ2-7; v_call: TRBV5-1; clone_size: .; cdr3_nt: TGCGCCAGCAGCTTCCCGGGACTAGCCGTCTACGAGCAGTACTTC; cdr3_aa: CASSFPGLAVYEQYF
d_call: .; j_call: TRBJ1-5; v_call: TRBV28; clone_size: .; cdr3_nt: TGTGCCAGCACCTTGGGGGCGTGGGGCCGCGTCGATAATCAGCCCCAGCATTTT; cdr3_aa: CASTLGAWGRVDNQPQHF
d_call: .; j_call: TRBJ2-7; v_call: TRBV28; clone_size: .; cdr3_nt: TGTGCCAGCAGGTTGTGGACAGTGAGCTCCTACGAGCAGTACTTC; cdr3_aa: CASRLWTVSSYEQYF
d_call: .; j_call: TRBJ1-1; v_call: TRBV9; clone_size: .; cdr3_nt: TGTGCCAGCAGCGTAGCTGGGGAGGTGACTGAAGCTTTCTTT; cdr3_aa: CASSVAGEVTEAFF
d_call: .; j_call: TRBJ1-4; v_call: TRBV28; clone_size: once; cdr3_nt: TGTGCCAGCAGTTTTTCTCAACTCGGGGGTGAAAAACTGTTTTTT; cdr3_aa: CASSFSQLGGEKLFF
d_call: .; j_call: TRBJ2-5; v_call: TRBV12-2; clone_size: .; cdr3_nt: TGTGCAAGTCGCTCCGGGGTCGACTTTTGGGAGACCCAGTACTTC; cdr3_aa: CASRSGVDFWETQYF
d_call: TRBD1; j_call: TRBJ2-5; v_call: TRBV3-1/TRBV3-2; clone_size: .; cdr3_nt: TGTGCCAGCAGCCAAGGGACGACAGGGATGATGGGGGAGACCCAGTACTTC; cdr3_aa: CASSQGTTGMMGETQYF